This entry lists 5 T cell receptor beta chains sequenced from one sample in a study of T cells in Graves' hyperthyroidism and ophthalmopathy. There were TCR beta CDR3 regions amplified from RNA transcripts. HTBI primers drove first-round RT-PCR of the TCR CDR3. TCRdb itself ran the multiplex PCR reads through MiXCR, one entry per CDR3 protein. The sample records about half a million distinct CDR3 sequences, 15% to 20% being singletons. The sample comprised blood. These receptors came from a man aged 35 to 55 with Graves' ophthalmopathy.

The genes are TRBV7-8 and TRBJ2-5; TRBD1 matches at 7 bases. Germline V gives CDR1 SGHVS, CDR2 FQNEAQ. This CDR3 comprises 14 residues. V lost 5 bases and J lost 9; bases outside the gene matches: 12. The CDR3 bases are TGTGCCAGCAGCCTACCGGGACAGCGTGGGGCCCAGTACTTC. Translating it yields CASSLPGQRGAQYF.

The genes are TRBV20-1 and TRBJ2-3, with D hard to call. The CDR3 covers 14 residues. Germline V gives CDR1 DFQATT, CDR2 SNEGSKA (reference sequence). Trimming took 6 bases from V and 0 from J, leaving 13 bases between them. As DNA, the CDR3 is TGCAGTGCCACCCCAAAGCTGAGCACAGATACGCAGTATTTT. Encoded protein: CSATPKLSTDTQYF.

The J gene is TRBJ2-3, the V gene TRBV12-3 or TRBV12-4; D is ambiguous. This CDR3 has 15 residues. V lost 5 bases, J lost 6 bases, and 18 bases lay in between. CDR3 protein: CASSPSRAGRDTQYF. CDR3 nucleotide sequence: TGTGCCAGCAGTCCCTCCCGGGCCGGTCGGGATACGCAGTATTTT.

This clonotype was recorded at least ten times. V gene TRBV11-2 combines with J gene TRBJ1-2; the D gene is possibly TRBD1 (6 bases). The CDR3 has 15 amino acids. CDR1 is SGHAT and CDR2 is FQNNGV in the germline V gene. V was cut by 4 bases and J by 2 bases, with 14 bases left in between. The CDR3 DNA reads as TGTGCCAGCAGCTCGTTGGGGGGGCTGAACTATGGCTACACCTTC. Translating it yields CASSSLGGLNYGYTF.

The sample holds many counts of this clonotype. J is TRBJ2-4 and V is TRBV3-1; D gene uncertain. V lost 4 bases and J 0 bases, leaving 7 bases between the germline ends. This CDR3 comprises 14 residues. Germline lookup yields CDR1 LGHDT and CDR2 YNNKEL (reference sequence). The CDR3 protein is CASSLKIAKNIQYF. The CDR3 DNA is TGTGCCAGCAGCCTTAAAATAGCCAAAAACATTCAGTACTTC. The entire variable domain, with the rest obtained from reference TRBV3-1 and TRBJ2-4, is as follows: DTAVSQTPKYLVTQMGNDKSIKCEQNLGHDTMYWYKQDSKKFLKIMFSYNNKELIINETVPNRFSPKSPDKAHLNLHINSLELGDSAVYFCASSLKIAKNIQYFGAGTRLSVL.